The rows below give T cell receptor beta chains drawn from one sample of a study of cytomegalovirus exposure and HLA in healthy donors. TCRdb's table, derived via immunoSEQ multiplex PCR, lists solely in-frame clones and lacks some. This sample carries 120,000 or so clones, roughly two thirds of them seen once, and the ten largest clones take roughly 1.5%. The source material was PBMCs. The source of these receptors is a man younger than 45 in good health and CMV-seropositive. CDR3s include the opening cysteine and the closing phenylalanine or tryptophan. Fields, in order: V gene, J gene, D gene, clone size, CDR3 DNA, CDR3 protein. D genes are given only for firm matches. Rows may omit the clone size; those that give it use once, few, many or a size class.

TRBV7-9	TRBJ2-2	NA	NA	TGTGCCAGCAGCTTAACAGGGAACACCGGGGAGCTGTTTTTT	CASSLTGNTGELFF
TRBV29-1	TRBJ1-2	TRBD1	NA	TGCAGCGCCCAGGGGGCTGATGGCTACACCTTC	CSAQGADGYTF
TRBV28	TRBJ1-2	NA	NA	TGTGCCAGCAGAGTGACAGGTTTCTATGGCTACACCTTC	CASRVTGFYGYTF
TRBV5-6	TRBJ2-5	NA	NA	TGTGCCAGCAGCGCCCGGGACTTGCAAGAGACCCAGTACTTC	CASSARDLQETQYF
TRBV10-1	TRBJ2-1	NA	once	TGCGCCAGCAGTCCTACGGGAGAGTCCTACAATGAGCAGTTCTTC	CASSPTGESYNEQFF
TRBV7-9	TRBJ2-1	NA	few	TGTGCCAGCAGCTTAGCGGGAGGAGCCTACAATGAGCAGTTCTTC	CASSLAGGAYNEQFF
TRBV19	TRBJ2-1	TRBD1	NA	TGTGCCAGTAGTATAGCCAGGGGGTGGTCCCACAATGAGCAGTTCTTC	CASSIARGWSHNEQFF
TRBV5-1	TRBJ2-7	TRBD1	NA	TGCGCCAGCAGCTCGGGGACAGGGGGCAACGAGCAGTACTTC	CASSSGTGGNEQYF
TRBV6-1	TRBJ1-5	NA	few	TGTGCCAGCAGTGCCCTTGGGGACTGGGCTAATCAGCCCCAGCATTTT	CASSALGDWANQPQHF
TRBV12-5	TRBJ2-5	TRBD2	NA	TGTGCTAGTGGCCTAGGGACTAGCGGGGGCCAAGAGACCCAGTACTTC	CASGLGTSGGQETQYF
TRBV7-9	TRBJ1-2	TRBD1	NA	TGTGCCAGCAGCCCCCATTTAGGGGGCGCAGGCTATGGCTACACCTTC	CASSPHLGGAGYGYTF
TRBV5-6	TRBJ1-1	TRBD1	NA	TGTGCCAGCAGCCAAGGGGGCGGAGGCACTGAAGCTTTCTTT	CASSQGGGGTEAFF
TRBV9	TRBJ1-6	NA	NA	TGTGCCAGCAGCGTTGGGGAGAGCTCCTATAATTCACCCCTCCACTTT	CASSVGESSYNSPLHF
TRBV6-1	TRBJ2-2	TRBD1	few	TGTGCCAGCAGTGGTCTGGACAGGGTCACCGGGGAGCTGTTTTTT	CASSGLDRVTGELFF
TRBV5-1	TRBJ1-6	NA	NA	TGCGCCAGCAGCTTGGACGGACTCTTTTCACCCCTCCACTTT	CASSLDGLFSPLHF
TRBV29-1	TRBJ1-1	NA	few	TGCAGCGTACGGAGGAACACTGAAGCTTTCTTT	CSVRRNTEAFF
TRBV18	TRBJ2-7	NA	NA	TGTGCCAGCTCATCTTCACAGGGTGGGTACGAGCAGTACTTC	CASSSSQGGYEQYF
TRBV9	TRBJ2-3	TRBD2	NA	TGTGCCAGCAGCGTAGGGACTAGCGGGAATACGCAGTATTTT	CASSVGTSGNTQYF
TRBV5-1	TRBJ2-2	TRBD2	few	TGCGCCAGCAGCCCCTTTACGGGAGGGCGTTTTTTGGACACCGGGGAGCTGTTTTTT	CASSPFTGGRFLDTGELFF
TRBV28	TRBJ1-4	NA	NA	TGTGCCAGCACTTCGTCAGGGGACACTAATGAAAAACTGTTTTTT	CASTSSGDTNEKLFF
TRBV4-3	TRBJ2-1	NA	NA	TGCGCCAGCAGCCGAGGCCCCTACAATGAGCAGTTCTTC	CASSRGPYNEQFF
TRBV10-3	TRBJ2-1	NA	NA	TGTGCCATCAGTGTTCTAGCCCAACCCTCGTACAATGAGCAGTTCTTC	CAISVLAQPSYNEQFF
TRBV4-2	TRBJ2-2	NA	NA	TGTGCCAGCAGCCAAGTAGAAGAAAACACCGGGGAGCTGTTTTTT	CASSQVEENTGELFF
TRBV5-5	TRBJ2-2	NA	few	TGTGCCAGCAGCTATCGACTTAACACCGGGGAGCTGTTTTTT	CASSYRLNTGELFF
TRBV7-2	TRBJ2-7	NA	NA	TGTGCCAGCAGCCTGCAGCGGGACATCTACGAGCAGTACTTC	CASSLQRDIYEQYF
TRBV6-1	TRBJ1-5	NA	few	TGTGCCACCTGGGGGGGGTCTCAGCCCCAGCATTTT	CATWGGSQPQHF
TRBV5-1	TRBJ2-3	NA	NA	TGCGCCAGCAGCTTGGTCTCTAGTGGGAGCACAGATACGCAGTATTTT	CASSLVSSGSTDTQYF
TRBV6-1	TRBJ2-7	NA	few	TGTGCCAGCAATCATCCGGGCCTGGGGCTCTACGAGCAGTACTTC	CASNHPGLGLYEQYF
TRBV9	TRBJ2-1	TRBD1	NA	TGTGCCAGCAGCGTAGCTCTAGGCTATGGACAGGATGAGCAGTTCTTC	CASSVALGYGQDEQFF
TRBV6-4	TRBJ2-3	TRBD1	medium-sized	TGTGCCAGCAGTGACAGTCGGACAGGCCACACAGATACGCAGTATTTT	CASSDSRTGHTDTQYF
TRBV10-3	TRBJ2-7	TRBD1	NA	TGTGCCATCAGTGAGTCCTGGTGGGACAGGGAAAACGTCTACGAGCAGTACTTC	CAISESWWDRENVYEQYF
TRBV4-3	TRBJ2-4	NA	NA	TGCGCCAGCAGCCAAGGGGGCTACAGGGAGAGCAAAAACATTCAGTACTTC	CASSQGGYRESKNIQYF
TRBV5-1	TRBJ2-2	NA	few	TGCGCCAGCAGCTCGATGACGACATTTGGGGGCGCCGGAACCGGGGAGCTGTTTTTT	CASSSMTTFGGAGTGELFF
TRBV7-7	TRBJ2-5	TRBD2	NA	TGTGCTAGCAGCCACTGGGGGGGGGAGACCCAGTACTTC	CASSHWGGETQYF
TRBV6-4	TRBJ2-2	NA	NA	TGTGCCAGCAGTGACGGGGACTACACCGGGGAGCTGTTTTTT	CASSDGDYTGELFF
TRBV6-5	TRBJ1-4	NA	NA	TGTGCCAGCAGTCCAGGGTTTTCGGATGAAAAACTGTTTTTT	CASSPGFSDEKLFF
TRBV12-5	TRBJ2-5	NA	once	TGTGCTAGTGGTTTGGGCACAATCAACGGGGCCCAGTACTTC	CASGLGTINGAQYF
TRBV21-1	TRBJ1-3	NA	NA	TGTGCCAGTCCGAGGGGGCTGAGCTCTGGAAACACCATATATTTT	CASPRGLSSGNTIYF
TRBV6-1	TRBJ2-3	TRBD1	few	TGTGCCAGCAGTGAAGGGACAGGGGCAGATACGCAGTATTTT	CASSEGTGADTQYF